A selection of T cell receptor beta chains follows, all from one sample in a study of a mutant IDH1 vaccine in newly diagnosed glioma. These receptors lack a known antigen. Here immunoSEQ multiplex PCR was the method, and the copy in TCRdb shows in-frame clones only, minus some. The table records some 30,000 clones, over 75% of them present only once. The sample consisted of PBMCs, taken from a glioma patient whose treatment included an IDH1 peptide vaccine. These receptors all stem from a man aged 40-55 years with glioma. Each CDR3 is given with its conserved first and last residue. D genes are given only for firm matches. Only part of the rows carry a size: once, few, many, or a class if the clone is expanded.

>TRBJ1-3|TRBV28|NA|NA
TGTGCCAGCAGTTTATGGGGGAAAAACACCATATATTTT
CASSLWGKNTIYF
>TRBJ1-4|TRBV30|NA|NA
TGTGCCTGGAGTGGAGGGTTGGATTTCGCCACTAATGAAAAACTGTTTTTT
CAWSGGLDFATNEKLFF
>TRBJ2-3|TRBV5-1|NA|TRBD1
TGCGCCAGCAGCTTGGGACAGGGCGATACGCAGTATTTT
CASSLGQGDTQYF
>TRBJ2-6|TRBV5-4|NA|NA
TGTGCCAGCAGCCCGGCGACCGGGACCGGGGCCAACGTCCTGACTTTC
CASSPATGTGANVLTF
>TRBJ1-1|TRBV5-1|NA|NA
TGCGCCAGCAGCTTGTTCAGGGTCGGGGACACTGAAGCTTTCTTT
CASSLFRVGDTEAFF
>TRBJ1-1|TRBV5-8|once|TRBD1
TGTGCCAGCAGGGGTACAGGGGGGCCGTCTGAAGCTTTCTTT
CASRGTGGPSEAFF
>TRBJ2-1|TRBV28|NA|NA
TGTGCCAGCAGTCTCGGACAGCTTATCTACAATGAGCAGTTCTTC
CASSLGQLIYNEQFF
>TRBJ1-2|TRBV2|NA|NA
TGTGCCAGCAGAGTGACAGTAGCCGGCTACACCTTC
CASRVTVAGYTF
>TRBJ1-5|TRBV18|NA|NA
TGTGCCAGCTCACCTCAGGGAGCCGATAGCAATCAGCCCCAGCATTTT
CASSPQGADSNQPQHF
>TRBJ1-5|TRBV6-6|NA|NA
TGTGCCAGCAGTGCCGAGAAGGCCGACGATCAGCCCCAGCATTTT
CASSAEKADDQPQHF
>TRBJ1-1|TRBV21-1|NA|NA
TGTGCCAGCAGCAAGGTGGAGAACACTGAAGCTTTCTTT
CASSKVENTEAFF
>TRBJ1-2|TRBV18|NA|NA
TGTGCCAGCTCTTCCTCGTCACCGTATGGCTACACCTTC
CASSSSSPYGYTF
>TRBJ1-4|TRBV6-6|NA|NA
TGTGCCAGCAGTTACAGGGCCAATGAAAAACTGTTTTTT
CASSYRANEKLFF
>TRBJ2-2|TRBV4-1|once|NA
TGCGCCAGCAGCCCCGGCCCATTCACCGGGGAGCTGTTTTTT
CASSPGPFTGELFF
>TRBJ2-7|TRBV28|NA|TRBD1
TGTGCCAGCGAGACAGGGCTTTACGAGCAGTACTTC
CASETGLYEQYF
>TRBJ1-2|TRBV10-3|NA|NA
TGTGCCATCAGTGAGTCTGGGGACTATGGCTACACCTTC
CAISESGDYGYTF
>TRBJ1-1|TRBV7-9|NA|NA
TGTGCCAGCAGCTTTAGCGGGGGGGATGAAGCTTTCTTT
CASSFSGGDEAFF
>TRBJ2-1|TRBV27|NA|NA
TGTGCCAGCAGTATTCAGTCCGACAATGAGCAGTTCTTC
CASSIQSDNEQFF
>TRBJ2-2|TRBV27|few|NA
TGTGCCAGCAGTTTTGGGGGGCTGGGCACCGGGGAGCTGTTTTTT
CASSFGGLGTGELFF
>TRBJ1-5|TRBV19|NA|NA
TGTGCCAGTAGTATCCCCACCAGGGTTCATCAGCCCCAGCATTTT
CASSIPTRVHQPQHF
>TRBJ2-1|TRBV2|NA|NA
TGTGCCAGCAGTGAAAGTAGTGGGACTTACCTCTCCAATGAGCAGTTCTTC
CASSESSGTYLSNEQFF
>TRBJ1-1|TRBV6-5|NA|NA
TGTGCCAGCAGTTACCAAATGACAGTGAACACTGAAGCTTTCTTT
CASSYQMTVNTEAFF
>TRBJ1-5|TRBV7-2|NA|TRBD1
TGTGCCAGCAGCCGGGACAGCGTCAATCAGCCCCAGCATTTT
CASSRDSVNQPQHF
>TRBJ1-6|TRBV9|NA|NA
TGTGCCAGCAGCGTAGAAGGGAGTAATTCACCCCTCCACTTT
CASSVEGSNSPLHF
>TRBJ2-1|TRBV10-2|NA|NA
TGCGCCAGCAGTGTATCGGGGCTTATCTCCTACAATGAGCAGTTCTTC
CASSVSGLISYNEQFF
>TRBJ1-1|TRBV4-1|NA|NA
TGCGCCAGCAGCCAAGATCAGGGACGGGAGAGGGCTTTCTTT
CASSQDQGRERAFF
>TRBJ2-1|TRBV19|NA|NA
TGTGCCAGCAGCCGGACGCCCACCTACAATGAGCAGTTCTTC
CASSRTPTYNEQFF
>TRBJ1-1|TRBV10-1|once|NA
TGCGCCAGCAGTGATGGACGGTTAATGAACACTGAAGCTTTCTTT
CASSDGRLMNTEAFF
>TRBJ2-1|TRBV11-2|NA|NA
TGTGCCAGCAGCCGGGGGGGACAGGGTCCCCTTTCCTACAATGAGCAGTTCTTC
CASSRGGQGPLSYNEQFF
>TRBJ1-4|TRBV15|NA|TRBD1
TGTGCCACCAGCGCCTACAGGGACAGGGAGCCTGAAAAACTGTTTTTT
CATSAYRDREPEKLFF
>TRBJ2-7|TRBV7-9|NA|TRBD1
TGTGCCAGCAGCTCGTGGGCAGGGGGCATCTACGAGCAGTACTTC
CASSSWAGGIYEQYF
>TRBJ2-2|TRBV7-6|once|NA
TGTGCCAGTTCCTGGGCTAACACCGGGGAGCTGTTTTTT
CASSWANTGELFF
>TRBJ2-1|TRBV7-9|NA|NA
TGTGCCAGCAGCCCACTTAAAAATGAGCAGTTCTTC
CASSPLKNEQFF